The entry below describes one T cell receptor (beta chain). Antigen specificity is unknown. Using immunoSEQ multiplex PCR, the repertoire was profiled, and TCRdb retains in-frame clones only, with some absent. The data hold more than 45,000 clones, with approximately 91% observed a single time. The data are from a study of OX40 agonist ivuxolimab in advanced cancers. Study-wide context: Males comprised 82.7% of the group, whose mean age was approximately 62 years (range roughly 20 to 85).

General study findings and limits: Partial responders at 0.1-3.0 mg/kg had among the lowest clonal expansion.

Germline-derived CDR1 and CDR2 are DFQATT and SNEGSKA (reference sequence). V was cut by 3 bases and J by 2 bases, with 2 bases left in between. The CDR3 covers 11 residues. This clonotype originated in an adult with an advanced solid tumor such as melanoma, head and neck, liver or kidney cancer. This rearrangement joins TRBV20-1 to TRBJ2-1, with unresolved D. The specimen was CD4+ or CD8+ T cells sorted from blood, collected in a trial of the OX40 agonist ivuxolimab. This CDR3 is CSARPYNEQFF. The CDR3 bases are TGCAGTGCTAGGCCCTACAATGAGCAGTTCTTC.